This TCR beta chain was found in a study of response to subunit inactivated influenza vaccine. Study-level findings and limits: That few new T cells are recruited by each seasonal influenza vaccination was the authors' suggestion.

This CDR3 contains 15 residues. V trimming: 1 base; J trimming: 1 base; junction bases outside the gene matches: 4. Germline assignment: CDR1 MNHEY and CDR2 SMNVEV (reference sequence). One entry per CDR3 protein results from TCRdb running MiXCR on the RT-PCR reads. Found here are 650,000 to 700,000 distinct CDR3 sequences, 15% to 17% of them singletons; the top ten hold around 10%. This clonotype was counted between two and nine times. Its antigen is undetermined. The source was PBMCs from blood, collected approximately 12 days after vaccination. V usage is TRBV27 and J usage is TRBJ2-7; TRBD2 matches at 7 bases. The receptor was derived from a man aged 50 to 59 who received an inactivated influenza vaccine. The CDR3 region has the DNA TGTGCCAGCAGTTTATTTCCTAGCGGATCCTACGAGCAGTACTTC. Protein sequence: CASSLFPSGSYEQYF.